This T cell receptor beta chain was observed in a study of T cell repertoires in cytomegalovirus infection. At the level of the study: Matching HLA type and CMV infection were both indicated by public TCR beta signatures. General study findings and limits: Predominance within the ex vivo response was attributable to HLA-C-restricted CMV-specific TCR beta clonotypes.

Via MiXCR, TCRdb re-called the reads, giving one row per CDR3 protein. The profile covers just under 550,000 distinct CDR3 sequences, with approximately 25% appearing a single time and around 14% taken by the ten largest. This clonotype was observed a handful of times. Its specificity is not known. The clonotype comes from a human donor in good health (CMV status not recorded). Some clones in this sample may be carry-over from other donors' samples. Material: PBMCs.

As DNA, the CDR3 is TGTGCCAGCAGTTCCCCCCGTGAGGAGAACACTGAAGCTTTCTTT. It codes for CASSSPREENTEAFF. The chain uses TRBV6-8 and TRBJ1-1; D remains unclear. The V gene lost 4 bases and the J gene lost 1 base, with 13 bases spanning the gap. Per the germline V gene, CDR1 is MNHGY and CDR2 is SAAAGT. The CDR3 contains 15 residues.